Listed below are T cell receptor beta chains from one sample, sequenced in a study of neurological immune-mediated disorders. MiXCR, applied by TCRdb to the 5' RACE reads, yields one record per CDR3 protein. The sample records about 43,000 distinct CDR3 sequences, more than 9.5% being singletons. Sequencing was carried out using PBMCs. The receptors were sampled from a female donor in good health. Both conserved end residues are part of each CDR3. The D gene is left open where the match is weak. A clone size is listed for some rows: how often the clone was seen (once, few, many), or a class if it is expanded.

J | D | V | size | length | DNA | CDR3
TRBJ1-1 | TRBD1 | TRBV30 | many | 12 | TGTGCCTGGGGACAGGGGGCCACTGAAGCTTTCTTT | CAWGQGATEAFF
TRBJ2-3 | TRBD2 | TRBV18 | many | 16 | TGTGCCAGCTCACAGGGACTAGCGGGGAGGAAAGATACGCAGTATTTT | CASSQGLAGRKDTQYF
TRBJ1-2 | - | TRBV6-5 | many | 15 | TGTGCCAGCCAATACCGACGCGGGGGTAACTATGGCTACACCTTC | CASQYRRGGNYGYTF
TRBJ1-1 | - | TRBV6-5 | many | 14 | TGTGCCAGCAGTTACAACAGGGTCAACACTGAAGCTTTCTTT | CASSYNRVNTEAFF
TRBJ2-3 | - | TRBV5-1 | - | 14 | TGTGCCAGCAGCTCCGGACTAACGACAGATACGCAGTATTTT | CASSSGLTTDTQYF
TRBJ2-3 | TRBD2 | TRBV20-1 | many | 17 | TGCAGTGCTAGTCCCTCGACTAGCGGGTGGGACACAGATACGCAGTATTTT | CSASPSTSGWDTDTQYF
TRBJ1-1 | - | TRBV5-1 | many | 15 | TGCGCCAGCAGCTCAGGGGCGGGGGGACACACTGAAGCTTTCTTT | CASSSGAGGHTEAFF
TRBJ2-1 | - | TRBV5-1 | many | 16 | TGCGCCAGCAGCTTGATGGCGACAGCTTTCTACAATGAGCAGTTCTTC | CASSLMATAFYNEQFF
TRBJ1-1 | - | TRBV5-1 | many | 14 | TGCGCCAGCAGCTTGGATCAAGGGGGAATTAGAGCTTTCTTT | CASSLDQGGIRAFF
TRBJ2-1 | TRBD1 | TRBV5-6 | many | 14 | TGTGCCAGCAGCTTTCCGGGACAGAACAATGAGCAGTTCTTC | CASSFPGQNNEQFF
TRBJ1-5 | - | TRBV12-3/TRBV12-4 | many | 15 | TGTGCCAGCAGTTTCCGCCAGGGAAGCAATCAGCCCCAGCATTTT | CASSFRQGSNQPQHF
TRBJ2-3 | TRBD2 | TRBV20-1 | many | 15 | TGCAGTGCTAGGGGTAGCGGGGGTTCCACAGATACGCAGTATTTT | CSARGSGGSTDTQYF
TRBJ2-7 | TRBD2 | TRBV5-1 | many | 15 | TGCGCCAGCAGCCGAGATAGCGGGAGTTCGGGTGAGCAGTACTTC | CASSRDSGSSGEQYF
TRBJ1-1 | - | TRBV28 | many | 14 | TGTGCCAGCAGTTTGACGGGGGGCCCCACTGAAGCTTTCTTT | CASSLTGGPTEAFF
TRBJ2-2 | - | TRBV5-1 | many | 15 | TGCGCCAGCAGTTGGGGTGCCGCGAACACCGGGGAGCTGTTTTTT | CASSWGAANTGELFF
TRBJ2-1 | - | TRBV5-1 | many | 15 | TGCGCCAGCAGCTTGGTCGATAGCATCAACAATGAGCAGTTCTTC | CASSLVDSINNEQFF
TRBJ1-2 | - | TRBV20-1 | many | 12 | TGCAGTGCTCCGGACGGACTCTATGGCTACACCTTC | CSAPDGLYGYTF
TRBJ2-1 | - | TRBV7-9 | - | 13 | TGTGCCAGCAGCTCTCGCCTGGGGAATGAGCGGTTCTTC | CASSSRLGNERFF
TRBJ1-6 | TRBD1 | TRBV12-3/TRBV12-4 | many | 16 | TGTGCCAGCAGTTTTCACGGACAGGGGAGGAGTTCACCCCTCCACTTT | CASSFHGQGRSSPLHF
TRBJ2-3 | TRBD1 | TRBV9 | many | 15 | TGTGCCAGCAGTGGGGACAGGGGGCGCACAGATACGCAGTATTTT | CASSGDRGRTDTQYF
TRBJ2-3 | - | TRBV7-9 | many | 14 | TGTGCCAGCAGCTTCCTGGGGGCGAGAGATACGCAGTATTTT | CASSFLGARDTQYF
TRBJ1-4 | - | TRBV5-5 | medium-sized | 17 | TGTGCCAGCAGCTTCCGGGCCCGAGGGATGGCCAATGAAAAACTGTTTTTT | CASSFRARGMANEKLFF
TRBJ2-7 | - | TRBV7-9 | many | 14 | TGTGCCAGCAGCCAACGGGAGGGGGCATACGAGCAGTACTTC | CASSQREGAYEQYF
TRBJ1-2 | - | TRBV5-1 | many | 15 | TGCGCCAGCAGCTTATCGTCCAGAGTCCTCTATGGCTACACCTTC | CASSLSSRVLYGYTF
TRBJ1-1 | - | TRBV12-3/TRBV12-4 | many | 14 | TGTGCCAGCACCGCCGGGGCCTTGAACACTGAAGCTTTCTTT | CASTAGALNTEAFF
TRBJ2-1 | - | TRBV7-3 | - | 15 | TGTGCCAGCAGCCCTAGAATGGCGGCGGCCAATGAGCAGTTCTTC | CASSPRMAAANEQFF
TRBJ2-7 | - | TRBV5-5 | - | 13 | TGCGCCAGCAGCTTGGACGGGGATCTTTTGCAGTACTTC | CASSLDGDLLQYF
TRBJ2-3 | TRBD2 | TRBV12-3/TRBV12-4 | - | 16 | TGTGCCAGCAGTGTCATCGGGAGGACTAGCACAGATACGCAGTATTTT | CASSVIGRTSTDTQYF
TRBJ2-5 | - | TRBV11-2 | few | 15 | TGTGCCAGCAGCCCAAGGACGGGAAGTCAAGAGACCCAGTACTTC | CASSPRTGSQETQYF
TRBJ2-1 | TRBD2 | TRBV5-6 | many | 16 | TGTGCCAGCAGCCAGGGCGGGACTAGCGGGAGCAATGAGCAGTTCTTC | CASSQGGTSGSNEQFF
TRBJ2-5 | TRBD2 | TRBV30 | many | 14 | TGTGCCTGGAGTGTCCGGGCGGGGGAGAAGACCCAGTACTTC | CAWSVRAGEKTQYF
TRBJ1-1 | - | TRBV5-1 | many | 15 | TGCGCCAGCAGCGAGCAGAGTACAGGGATCACTGAAGCTTTCTTT | CASSEQSTGITEAFF
TRBJ2-1 | TRBD2 | TRBV5-1 | many | 16 | TGCGCCAGCAGCTTGGGACTAGCGGGAGGGGTCACTGAGCAGTTCTTC | CASSLGLAGGVTEQFF
TRBJ1-1 | - | TRBV5-1 | many | 16 | TGCGCCAGCAGCTTGTCCCGGGACATGTATTTGACTGAAGCTTTCTTT | CASSLSRDMYLTEAFF
TRBJ2-7 | TRBD2 | TRBV20-1 | many | 15 | TGCAGTGCTGCCCGACTAGCGGGAACCCCCTACGAGCAGTACTTC | CSAARLAGTPYEQYF
TRBJ1-1 | TRBD1 | TRBV18 | many | 15 | TGTGCCAGCTCACCATCGGGACAGGGGACAAGTGAAGCTTTCTTT | CASSPSGQGTSEAFF
TRBJ2-7 | TRBD1 | TRBV7-9 | many | 15 | TGTGCCAGCAGCTTCTCGACAGGGATGGGGACCGAGCAGTACTTC | CASSFSTGMGTEQYF
TRBJ1-1 | - | TRBV7-9 | many | 13 | TGTGCCAGCAGGCCTGACGGAAACACTGAAGCTTTCTTT | CASRPDGNTEAFF
TRBJ2-3 | TRBD1 | TRBV7-3 | many | 16 | TGTGCCAGCAGCGAAGGGACAGACCCTCGCACAGATACGCAGTATTTT | CASSEGTDPRTDTQYF
TRBJ1-2 | - | TRBV20-1 | many | 12 | TGCAGTGCTAGAGGTGGACCCTATGGCTACACCTTC | CSARGGPYGYTF
TRBJ2-2 | - | TRBV5-1 | many | 17 | TGCGCCAGCAGCTGGACCTCAGGGAGTCCGAACACCGGGGAGCTGTTTTTT | CASSWTSGSPNTGELFF
TRBJ2-1 | - | TRBV10-3 | many | 16 | TGTGCCATCAGTGGTTTGAGCGTATCTACCTACAATGAGCAGTTCTTC | CAISGLSVSTYNEQFF
TRBJ2-3 | - | TRBV11-2 | many | 14 | TGTGCCAGCAGCTTCTCGCGCTTCACAGATACGCAGTATTTT | CASSFSRFTDTQYF
TRBJ1-2 | - | TRBV28 | many | 12 | TGTGCCAGCAGTTTATCCCAGCTAGGCTACACCTTC | CASSLSQLGYTF
TRBJ1-1 | - | TRBV11-3 | - | 13 | TGTGCCAGCAGCGCATTCATGAACACTGAAGCTTTCTTT | CASSAFMNTEAFF
TRBJ2-1 | TRBD2 | TRBV7-2 | many | 16 | TGTGCCAGCAGCTTATCCAGCGGGGCTACCTACAATGAGCAGTTCTTC | CASSLSSGATYNEQFF
TRBJ2-5 | TRBD1 | TRBV5-1 | many | 13 | TGCGCCAGCAGCCATACAGGGGAAGGGACCCAGTACTTC | CASSHTGEGTQYF
TRBJ1-1 | TRBD1 | TRBV12-3/TRBV12-4 | many | 13 | TGTGCCAGCAACCCGGCAGGGGGCACTGAAGCTTTCTTT | CASNPAGGTEAFF
TRBJ2-2 | - | TRBV29-1 | many | 13 | TGCAGCGTTGACAGCTTGAACACCGGGGAGCTGTTTTTT | CSVDSLNTGELFF